This T cell receptor (beta chain) was retrieved from a study of blood T cell repertoires in COVID-19. The overall study: The United States, Italy and Spain supplied acute and convalescent COVID-19 samples. T cells, B-cell-depleted T cells, or PBMCs supplied cDNA or gDNA.

The germline V gene encodes CDR1 LGHDT and CDR2 YNNKEL (reference sequence). The CDR3 extends over 12 amino acids. Trimming shortened V by 2 bases and J by 7 bases, and 6 bases separated the two germline ends. Per the authors' pipeline: Amplification with reference gene primers provided the estimates of nucleated cell counts. The method was immunoSEQ multiplex PCR; TCRdb's version includes in-frame clones alone and lacks a portion of them. For V, J and clone size, that table is used; D and trimming come from the DNA. The table shows some 150,000 clones, with roughly 80% occurring only once. Sequenced sample: peripheral blood. The source of this sequence is a woman between 45 and 65 years old with active or convalescent COVID-19. V and J are TRBV3-1 (or the pseudogene TRBV3-2) and TRBJ2-1; D is unresolved. The CDR3 DNA follows: TGTGCCAGCAGCCAACTACGGAATGAGCAGTTCTTC. This gives the protein CASSQLRNEQFF.